This T cell receptor beta chain was observed in a study of radiation and T cells in renal cell carcinoma. Profiling relied on immunoSEQ multiplex PCR, and the TCRdb table lists in-frame clones only, not all of them. The table records more than 75,000 clones, approximately 80% of them present only once. The study, taken as a whole, reports: Top tumor clonotypes rose in blood 2 weeks post-radiation, then contracted.

About this clone: Its antigen is still unknown.

Noted time point: baseline pretreatment blood. Treatment given: 15 Gy SBRT to primary tumor, nephrectomy 4 weeks later. The CDR3 extends over 18 amino acids. J gave up 5 bases and V 5 bases, and 13 bases lay outside the gene matches. Germline lookup yields CDR1 SGHNT and CDR2 YENEEA. The starting material was blood, obtained from a patient whose treatment included radiotherapy and nephrectomy. This sequence originates from a man between 60 and 75 years old with renal cell carcinoma. The chain combines TRBV11-3 with TRBJ2-5; 14 positions agree with TRBD2. In DNA form, the CDR3 reads TGTGCCAGCAGCCAGGGGACTAGCGGGAGTGACGGGCGGGAGACCCAGTACTTC. Translation: CASSQGTSGSDGRETQYF.